The clone carrying this T cell receptor (beta chain) has just a few counts. Antigen unknown. With 6 bases removed from V and 2 bases from J, the gap between germline ends came to 14 bases. Germline CDR1 is MRHNA and CDR2 is SNTAGT. This CDR3 is built from 15 residues. TCRdb re-called the 5' RACE reads through MiXCR, storing one row per CDR3 protein. The sample contains about 58,000 distinct CDR3 sequences, around a quarter of which appear only once. These data come from a study of T-cell memory formation after mild COVID-19. General observations from the study: The study found balanced CD4/CD8 in clones contracting day 15 to 85 and a CD4+ lean in later expanders.

The specimen was PBMCs or a T cell subset sorted from them (not recorded which). The chain uses TRBV6-4 and TRBJ2-4; no clear D gene. This TCR was sampled from a man between 18 and 35 years old who had mild COVID-19 (a few samples of this study predate the infection). Cell type and time point are not known. The CDR3 spells CASRVVRLSKNIQYF. As DNA, the CDR3 is TGTGCCAGCAGGGTCGTCCGTTTGTCCAAAAACATTCAGTACTTC.